Below are 10 T cell receptor beta chains sequenced from a single sample in a study of T cell clonotyping in hematopoietic cell transplantation. Sequencing used immunoSEQ multiplex PCR; TCRdb keeps in-frame clones, though not all of them. In the table there are some 4,300 clones, around 96% of which are singletons. The sample was PBMCs, taken 100 days after allogeneic stem cell transplant. The receptors stem from a male patient aged 35-50 years who had an allogeneic stem cell transplant from a related donor, so the T cells may come from the graft donor. Some clones in this sample may be carry-over from other donors' samples.

This rearrangement joins TRBV2 to TRBJ2-7; D gene unclear. Germline CDR1 is SNHLY and CDR2 is FYNNEI. The length of the CDR3 is 11 residues. Trimming took off 4 bases at V and 4 bases at J, with 5 bases between the two ends. This chain's CDR3 is CASSAQYEQYF. For the CDR3, the DNA is TGTGCCAGCAGTGCGCAGTACGAGCAGTACTTC.

This clone came up a few times. The chain uses TRBV7-9 and TRBJ1-3, with TRBD1 matching 8 bases. The CDR3 loop spans 16 amino acids. The junction had 9 bases not matched to a gene; V was cut back by 5 bases and J by 3 bases. Per germline, CDR1 SEHNR and CDR2 FQNEAQ (reference sequence). The CDR3 reads CASSLGQGFFGNTIYF. As DNA, the CDR3 is TGTGCCAGCAGCCTTGGACAGGGCTTTTTTGGAAACACCATATATTTT.

The chain has TRBV6-6 and TRBJ1-2, with a tentative D call TRBD1 (5 bases). The CDR3 consists of 15 residues. Germline V gene data show CDR1 as MNHNY and CDR2 as SVGAGI (reference sequence). Trimming removed 6 bases at V and 4 bases at J, with 18 bases between. This CDR3 reads CASRPDTYSVYGYTF. For the CDR3, the DNA is TGTGCCAGCAGGCCGGACACCTACTCGGTCTATGGCTACACCTTC.

The genes are TRBV11-2 and TRBJ1-4; 8 bases are shared with TRBD1. V was clipped by 0 bases and J by 10 bases; unmatched bases: 22. CDR1 and CDR2 from the germline V gene are SGHAT and FQNNGV. The CDR3 runs 20 residues. The CDR3 loop reads CASSLDLLDRASPVVGKLFF. CDR3 DNA: TGTGCCAGCAGCTTAGATTTGTTGGACAGGGCTTCCCCGGTAGTCGGAAAACTGTTTTTT.

The chain is built from TRBV30 and TRBJ2-1; D ambiguous. The V and J ends lost 5 bases and 0 bases respectively, with 2 bases between them. The CDR3 totals 11 residues. The germline CDR1 and CDR2 sequences are GTSNPN and SVGIG (reference sequence). The CDR3 DNA is TGTGCCTGGGCCTCCTACAATGAGCAGTTCTTC. Its translation is CAWASYNEQFF.

The J gene is TRBJ2-3, the V gene TRBV5-1; D is possibly TRBD1 or TRBD2 (5 bases each). The CDR3 is made up of 14 amino acids. Germline CDR1 and CDR2: SGHRS and YFSETQ. V gave up 1 base and J gave up 5 bases, with 11 bases separating them. CDR3 nucleotides: TGCGCCAGCAGCTTGTCGGGGCAGAGAGATACGCAGTATTTT. Protein: CASSLSGQRDTQYF.

CDR3 coding DNA: TGTGCCAGCAGCTTAGGGATTAGCGGGGGCCCCTACGAGCAGTACTTC. Protein sequence: CASSLGISGGPYEQYF. The chain recombines TRBV11-2 with TRBJ2-7; 9 nucleotides match TRBD2. Germline CDR1 SGHAT, CDR2 FQNNGV. J lost 2 bases, V lost 1 base, and 6 bases had no gene match. The CDR3 loop spans 16 amino acids.

The chain has TRBV29-1 and TRBJ1-1, with 7 positions matching TRBD1. The junction had 8 bases not matched to a gene; V was cut back by 5 bases and J by 5 bases. The CDR3 has 13 amino acids. Germline-derived CDR1 and CDR2 are SQVTM and ANQGSEA. CDR3 residues: CSVTPQTGTEAFF. The CDR3 DNA sequence: TGCAGCGTTACCCCTCAGACAGGGACTGAAGCTTTCTTT. Supplemented by reference TRBV29-1 and TRBJ1-1, the full variable domain reads SAVISQKPSRDICQRGTSLTIQCQVDSQVTMMFWYRQQPGQSLTLIATANQGSEATYESGFVIDKFPISRPNLTFSTLTVSNMSPEDSSIYLCSVTPQTGTEAFFGQGTRLTVV.

The chain joins TRBV29-1 to TRBJ2-7, with 7 positions matching TRBD1. CDR3 length: 12 amino acids. Germline V gives CDR1 SQVTM, CDR2 ANQGSEA. V trimming: 6 bases; J trimming: 2 bases; junction bases outside the gene matches: 4. CDR3: CSVADRAYEQYF. Written as DNA, the CDR3 is TGCAGCGTCGCCGACAGGGCCTACGAGCAGTACTTC.

This rearrangement joins TRBV11-3 to TRBJ2-7; 7 positions agree with TRBD1. CDR1 is SGHNT, CDR2 YENEEA, per germline. V was pared by 6 bases and J by 0 bases, with 5 bases of the junction left unmatched. The CDR3 is 14 amino acids. The CDR3 bases are TGTGCCAGCAGTAGGGGGCCGAGCTCCTACGAGCAGTACTTC. Translated, it gives CASSRGPSSYEQYF.